The 29 T cell receptor beta chains in this list originate from one sample, sequenced in a study of T cell responses to AZD1222 COVID-19 vaccine. Produced via immunoSEQ multiplex PCR; TCRdb's table is partial and in-frame only. The repertoire consists of over 95,000 clones, with less than 85% occurring once and the leading ten covering approximately 15%. The source material was peripheral blood, sampled 28 days after the second AZD1222 dose. These receptors originate from an adult who received the AZD1222 COVID-19 vaccine.

The J gene is TRBJ1-6, the V gene TRBV5-4; D is uncertain. Trimming left V 3 bases short and J 0 bases short, with 13 bases between. This CDR3 comprises 17 residues. CDR1 SGHNT and CDR2 YYREEE come from the germline V gene (reference sequence). CDR3 nucleotide sequence: TGTGCCAGCAGCTCGGACGGTTTAAGCTCCTATAATTCACCCCTCCACTTT. It codes for CASSSDGLSSYNSPLHF.

This chain connects TRBV11-3 to TRBJ2-1; D is ambiguous. The CDR3 contains 14 residues. CDR1 is SGHNT, CDR2 YENEEA, per germline. V lost 3 bases and J 2 bases, leaving 8 bases between the germline ends. CDR3 in DNA: TGTGCCAGCAGCTTCGGCGAAACCTACAATGAGCAGTTCTTC. This translates into CASSFGETYNEQFF.

V gene TRBV19 combines with J gene TRBJ2-7; TRBD1 aligns across 7 bases. The V and J ends lost 4 bases and 0 bases, in that order; junction bases with no gene match: 3. The CDR3 length is 14 residues. Germline CDR1 is LNHDA and CDR2 is SQIVND (reference sequence). The CDR3 here is CASSRQGPSYEQYF. CDR3 bases: TGTGCCAGTAGTAGACAGGGACCCTCCTACGAGCAGTACTTC.

J is TRBJ2-7 and V is TRBV10-3; D unresolved. Germline CDR1 ENHRY, CDR2 SYGVKD. The CDR3 has 14 amino acids. Trimming stripped 4 bases from V and 2 bases from J, with 12 bases between. CDR3 sequence reads: CAISAQPLTYEQYF. As DNA, the CDR3 is TGTGCCATCAGTGCCCAACCTCTGACCTACGAGCAGTACTTC.

V usage is TRBV18 and J usage is TRBJ2-1; 9 bases align to TRBD2. Germline CDR1 is KGHSH and CDR2 is LQKENI. The J segment lost 8 bases and the V segment lost 3 bases, leaving 8 bases of the junction unmatched. The CDR3 covers 15 residues. The CDR3 DNA follows: TGTGCCAGCTCACCCTCCGTAGCGGGGGTCGATGAGCAGTTCTTC. Translated: CASSPSVAGVDEQFF.

The chain uses TRBV19 and TRBJ2-1, with 7 bases lining up with TRBD2. Germline CDR1 is LNHDA and CDR2 is SQIVND (reference sequence). V shed 3 bases and J 0 bases; nucleotides not matched to a gene: 17. This CDR3 is built from 20 residues. This CDR3 is CASSMSSGGYTFSSYNEQFF. For the CDR3, the DNA is TGTGCCAGTAGTATGTCTAGCGGCGGCTACACATTCAGCTCCTACAATGAGCAGTTCTTC. Variable domain in full (rest from reference TRBV19 and TRBJ2-1): DGGITQSPKYLFRKEGQNVTLSCEQNLNHDAMYWYRQDPGQGLRLIYYSQIVNDFQKGDIAEGYSVSREKKESFPLTVTSAQKNPTAFYLCASSMSSGGYTFSSYNEQFFGPGTRLTVL.

The chain uses TRBV29-1 and TRBJ1-1; no clear D. Per germline, CDR1 SQVTM and CDR2 ANQGSEA. The germline V and J ends were trimmed by 2 bases and 1 base, with 5 bases remaining between them. CDR3 length: 12 amino acids. The CDR3 DNA sequence: TGCAGCGTTGAAATCAAGAACACTGAAGCTTTCTTT. Protein product: CSVEIKNTEAFF.

This chain joins TRBV3-1 (or the pseudogene TRBV3-2) and TRBJ2-7, with D maybe TRBD1 (6 bases). The CDR3 runs to 12 residues. Germline V gene lookup returns CDR1 LGHDT and CDR2 YNNKEL (reference sequence). The V and J ends lost 6 bases and 6 bases respectively, with 12 bases between them. The CDR3 coding sequence is TGTGCCAGCAGTCGTACAGGGTCCGAGCAGTACTTC. Encoded protein: CASSRTGSEQYF.

This sequence joins TRBV18 and TRBJ2-7, with D perhaps given as TRBD1 or TRBD2 (5 bases each). Trimming pared 4 bases from V and 6 bases from J, leaving 16 bases between. The CDR3 is made up of 14 amino acids. CDR1 is KGHSH and CDR2 is LQKENI in the germline V gene. The CDR3 nucleotides read TGTGCCAGCTCACTCGGACACGCTGAGGGCGAGCAGTACTTC. As protein: CASSLGHAEGEQYF.

The table lists this clone with a few counts. The rearrangement links TRBV2 to TRBJ1-2; unclear D gene. There are 13 residues in the CDR3. V was pared by 4 bases and J by 4 bases, with 10 bases between. Per the germline V gene, CDR1 is SNHLY and CDR2 is FYNNEI. This chain's CDR3 is CASSGRVGYGYTF. In nucleotides, the CDR3 is TGTGCCAGCAGTGGGAGGGTGGGCTATGGCTACACCTTC.

This chain uses TRBV18 with TRBJ1-6; TRBD1 matches at 11 bases. V shed 3 bases, J shed 7 bases, and the junction held 5 bases outside the gene matches. This CDR3 spans 16 amino acids. CDR1 KGHSH and CDR2 LQKENI come from the germline V gene. CDR3 region: CASSPGTGGTNSPLHF. The DNA of the CDR3 is TGTGCCAGCTCACCGGGGACAGGGGGAACGAATTCACCCCTCCACTTT.

In this sample, this clone turned up a few times. This chain joins TRBV5-1 and TRBJ2-3, with D possibly TRBD2 on 6 matching bases. Germline-derived CDR1 and CDR2 are SGHRS and YFSETQ. Trimming removed 0 bases at V and 6 bases at J, with 11 bases between. The CDR3 is 14 residues long. CDR3: CASSLGTGGDTQYF. CDR3 in DNA: TGCGCCAGCAGCTTGGGGACTGGAGGGGATACGCAGTATTTT.

V and J are TRBV6-5 and TRBJ1-4; 9 bases map to TRBD1. The CDR3 is made up of 14 amino acids. Per the germline V gene, CDR1 is MNHEY and CDR2 is SVGAGI. The junction had 2 bases not matched to a gene; V was cut back by 4 bases and J by 5 bases. The CDR3 bases are TGTGCCAGCAGTTCGGGGACAGGGAATGAAAAACTGTTTTTT. This sequence encodes CASSSGTGNEKLFF.

This clone was seen just once. The rearrangement joins TRBV6-6 to TRBJ2-5; D might be TRBD2 (5 bases). This CDR3 has 16 amino acids. Trimming removed 4 bases from V and 2 bases from J, with 17 bases in between. Looked up from germline, CDR1 is MNHNY and CDR2 is SVGAGI (reference sequence). The CDR3 DNA reads TGTGCCAGCAGTTCCTTCCAGATGCGGGCGCAAGAGACCCAGTACTTC. Encoded protein: CASSSFQMRAQETQYF.

The V and J genes are TRBV6-2 or TRBV6-3 and TRBJ2-3; maybe TRBD2 (6 bases). V was clipped by 8 bases and J by 7 bases, with 22 bases between them. Germline V gives CDR1 MNHEY, CDR2 SVGEGT. The CDR3 extends over 15 amino acids. The CDR3 spells CASCPAGYNINTQYF. The CDR3 DNA sequence: TGTGCCAGCTGCCCTGCGGGATATAATATAAATACGCAGTATTTT.

V and J are TRBV11-3 and TRBJ2-1, with 8 bases matching TRBD1. With V trimmed by 5 bases and J by 0 bases, 15 bases remained unmatched. The V gene's germline CDR1 is SGHNT and CDR2 YENEEA. This CDR3 region has 19 residues. CDR3 amino acids: CASSPPGTGGSSSYNEQFF. Written as DNA, the CDR3 is TGTGCCAGCAGCCCTCCCGGAACAGGGGGTAGTTCCTCCTACAATGAGCAGTTCTTC.

This sequence joins TRBV19 and TRBJ1-1, with D possibly being TRBD1 (5 bases). The CDR3 has 16 amino acids. Trimming stripped 3 bases from V and 0 bases from J, with 14 bases between. CDR1 and CDR2 (germline): LNHDA, SQIVND (reference sequence). The chain's CDR3 is CASSIGRDVMNTEAFF. The CDR3 DNA reads as TGTGCCAGTAGTATTGGAAGGGACGTCATGAACACTGAAGCTTTCTTT.

The CDR3 region is CASSFPGRRQYF. The DNA for the CDR3 is TGTGCCAGCAGTTTCCCGGGACGGAGGCAGTACTTC. The chain combines TRBV12-3 or TRBV12-4 with TRBJ2-7; TRBD1 or TRBD2 may be the D gene (5 bases each). This CDR3 has 12 amino acids. With 3 bases removed from V and 9 bases from J, the gap between germline ends came to 12 bases.

The rearrangement joins TRBV7-8 to TRBJ2-3, with a weak D call TRBD1 (6 bases). Trimming removed 5 bases at V and 0 bases at J, with 15 bases between. This CDR3 has 16 residues. Germline V gene sequence: CDR1 SGHVS, CDR2 FQNEAQ. The chain's CDR3 is CASSPGAASSTDTQYF. The CDR3 DNA is TGTGCCAGCAGCCCAGGGGCAGCATCTAGCACAGATACGCAGTATTTT. Together with reference TRBV7-8 and TRBJ2-3, the CDR3 gives the full variable domain: GAGVSQSPRYKVAKRGQDVALRCDPISGHVSLFWYQQALGQGPEFLTYFQNEAQLDKSGLPSDRFFAERPEGSVSTLKIQRTQQEDSAVYLCASSPGAASSTDTQYFGPGTRLTVL.

The chain couples TRBV2 to TRBJ1-5; 7 nucleotides line up with TRBD1. CDR1 is SNHLY, CDR2 FYNNEI, per germline. This CDR3 region has 13 residues. With 7 bases clipped from V and 6 bases from J, the junction kept 6 bases outside the gene matches. The CDR3 DNA is TGTGCCAGCACCGGGACAGTAGGTCAGCCCCAGCATTTT. This translates into CASTGTVGQPQHF.

This chain joins TRBV10-1 and TRBJ2-4; TRBD1 matches at 7 bases. Germline CDR1 and CDR2: WNHNN and SYGVQD (reference sequence). V dropped 6 bases and J dropped 0; count of bases not matched to a gene: 8. This CDR3 has 16 amino acids. The CDR3 is CASSPQGHLAKNIQYF. The CDR3 nucleotides are TGCGCCAGCAGCCCACAGGGGCACCTAGCCAAAAACATTCAGTACTTC.

The chain employs TRBV4-1 and TRBJ2-6; weak D call: TRBD1 (5 bases). V dropped 3 bases and J dropped 4 bases, with 16 bases sitting between them. The length of the CDR3 is 17 residues. Looked up from germline, CDR1 is MGHRA and CDR2 is YSYEKL. The CDR3 region is CASSQPTGPAGANVLTF. CDR3 coding DNA: TGCGCCAGCAGCCAGCCTACAGGACCCGCCGGGGCCAACGTCCTGACTTTC.

This clone was picked up a small number of times. Other DNA sequences in the sample encode the same CDR3. The chain recombines TRBV6-6 with TRBJ2-7; D ambiguous. The CDR3 runs to 11 residues. Germline lookup yields CDR1 MNHNY and CDR2 SVGAGI (reference sequence). Deletions cut 0 bases from V and 6 bases from J, with 3 bases between. The CDR3 coding sequence is TGTGCCAGCAGTTACTCGGGCGAGCAGTACTTC. This encodes CASSYSGEQYF.

This chain connects TRBV7-8 to TRBJ2-3, with 11 nucleotides matching TRBD2. The J segment lost 4 bases and the V segment lost 5 bases, leaving 11 bases of the junction unmatched. CDR1 and CDR2 from the germline V gene are SGHVS and FQNEAQ. The CDR3 covers 17 residues. The CDR3 DNA reads TGTGCCAGCAGCGTATTACTAGCGGGGGATGGCGCAGATACGCAGTATTTT. This codes for CASSVLLAGDGADTQYF.

The rearrangement uses TRBV25-1 and TRBJ1-2, with D possibly being TRBD1 (5 bases). Trimming pared 6 bases from V and 2 bases from J, leaving 16 bases between. Looked up from germline, CDR1 is MGHDK and CDR2 is SYGVNS. This CDR3 contains 15 residues. In nucleotides, the CDR3 is TGTGCCAGCAGAGGGTGGGGGTCGAGAAACTATGGCTACACCTTC. Its protein product is CASRGWGSRNYGYTF.

This chain links TRBV6-2 or TRBV6-3 with TRBJ2-3; 14 nucleotides agree with TRBD2. The CDR3 runs 19 residues. Trimming removed 0 bases from V and 4 bases from J; junction bases left unmatched: 9. The germline gives CDR1 MNHEY, CDR2 SVGEGT. The CDR3 loop is CASSYSLSRGLAGADTQYF. In DNA, the CDR3 is TGTGCCAGCAGTTACTCTCTCTCGAGGGGACTAGCGGGAGCAGATACGCAGTATTTT.

The chain has TRBV20-1 and TRBJ1-1, with D uncertain. Between the trimmed V and J ends, which lost 6 bases and 2 bases, there was a span of 16 bases. The CDR3 covers 14 residues. In germline, CDR1 is DFQATT, CDR2 SNEGSKA (reference sequence). The DNA for the CDR3 is TGCAGTGCAAGTCGCGGATTCCTTAACACTGAAGCTTTCTTT. Its protein product is CSASRGFLNTEAFF.

This clone was counted a few times. V gene TRBV9 combines with J gene TRBJ1-2; D uncertain. This CDR3 comprises 14 residues. Trimming took off 4 bases at V and 6 bases at J, with 16 bases between the two ends. Germline values: CDR1 SGDLS, CDR2 YYNGEE. In DNA form, the CDR3 reads TGTGCCAGCAGCCCTAGGGCAGACGTGGATGGCTACACCTTC. Protein product: CASSPRADVDGYTF.

This clone was recorded once. V is TRBV6-5 and J is TRBJ1-2, with D uncertain. Trimming shortened V by 0 bases and J by 7 bases, and 18 bases separated the two germline ends. Germline-derived CDR1 and CDR2 are MNHEY and SVGAGI. This CDR3 contains 16 residues. In nucleotides, the CDR3 is TGTGCCAGCAGTTACTCGATAGAGGAAGTGCGGGGTGGCTACACCTTC. This sequence encodes CASSYSIEEVRGGYTF.